This T cell receptor beta chain was captured by sequencing in a study of beta chain features in type 1 diabetes. The entirety of the isolated RNA underwent reverse transcription, so expressed TCRB transcripts were sequenced. This table comes from immunoSEQ multiplex PCR, and its TCRdb copy is limited to in-frame clones, with some not included. The table shows around 320,000 clones, with 14% occurring only once. Material for sequencing was central memory CD4+ T cells from blood. The TCR comes from a man aged 30-40 years in good health.

The CDR3 bases are TGCGCCAGCAGCCAAGAGTCAGGTTCACCCCTCCACTTT. Protein: CASSQESGSPLHF. The gene calls are TRBV4-3 and TRBJ1-6; no definite D call. The V gene lost 0 bases and the J gene lost 9 bases, with 6 bases spanning the gap. This CDR3 has 13 amino acids. Germline V gene sequence: CDR1 LGHNA, CDR2 YSLEER.